The present T cell receptor (beta chain) was sequenced within a study of cytomegalovirus exposure and HLA in healthy donors. V lost 7 bases to trimming and J lost 1 base; unmatched junction nucleotides: 6. The germline V gene has CDR1 SGHTA and CDR2 FQGNSA. The CDR3 is 16 amino acids. A multiplex PCR was run with 60 Vbeta primers and 13 Jbeta primers. The method was immunoSEQ multiplex PCR; TCRdb's version includes in-frame clones alone and lacks a portion of them. The table has around 150,000 clones, roughly 80% seen once. The specimen sequenced was PBMCs. The source is a female donor in good health and CMV-seronegative. This chain connects TRBV7-2 to TRBJ2-3; 12 nucleotides match TRBD2. The CDR3 region has the DNA TGTGCCAGCACCCCGGCTAGCGGGAGGGGCACAGATACGCAGTATTTT. Its translation: CASTPASGRGTDTQYF. The full variable domain, rest sourced from reference TRBV7-2 and TRBJ2-3, is GAGVSQSPSNKVTEKGKDVELRCDPISGHTALYWYRQSLGQGLEFLIYFQGNSAPDKSGLPSDRFSAERTGGSVSTLTIQRTQQEDSAVYLCASTPASGRGTDTQYFGPGTRLTVL.